A selection of T cell receptor beta chains follows, all from one sample in a study of cytomegalovirus exposure and HLA in healthy donors. Method: immunoSEQ multiplex PCR; TCRdb's copy keeps in-frame clones and lacks some. There are 150,000 to 200,000 clones in the sample; about 77% occur only once, and 9% to 10% lies in the top ten. Sequencing used PBMCs. The receptor source for this set is a man between 18 and 35 years old in good health and CMV-seropositive. CDR3s include the opening cysteine and the closing phenylalanine or tryptophan. Fields, in order: J gene, V gene, D gene, clone size, CDR3 DNA, CDR3 protein. The D gene is left open where the match is weak. For some rows the clone size is stated as once, few or many, or as a class when expanded; others skip it.

>TRBJ2-6|TRBV19|-|-
TGTGCCAGTAGTATGTCGACGGGCTCTGGGGCCAACGTCCTGACTTTC
CASSMSTGSGANVLTF
>TRBJ2-3|TRBV30|TRBD2|-
TGTGCCTGGGGACTAGCGGGAACTGATACGCAGTATTTT
CAWGLAGTDTQYF
>TRBJ2-5|TRBV5-1|TRBD2|-
TGCGCCAGCAGCCATCGCGGGGGGAGCGGTCAAGAGACCCAGTACTTC
CASSHRGGSGQETQYF
>TRBJ2-5|TRBV29-1|TRBD2|-
TGCAGCGTCCAGGGGCTAGCGGGAGGGCCAGGGGAGACCCAGTACTTC
CSVQGLAGGPGETQYF
>TRBJ2-1|TRBV6-4|-|-
TGTGCCAGCAGTGACTCGACTAGTCGCCCCTACAATGAGCAGTTCTTC
CASSDSTSRPYNEQFF
>TRBJ2-5|TRBV29-1|-|-
TGCAGCGTACCACCCCCAGGACTCCGAGAGACCCAGTACTTC
CSVPPPGLRETQYF
>TRBJ2-5|TRBV5-1|-|-
TGCGCCAGCAGCTTGGCGCCAGCGGTAGAGACCCAGTACTTC
CASSLAPAVETQYF
>TRBJ1-1|TRBV5-1|-|-
TGCGCCAGCAGCTTGGCCGGTACAGCCACTGAAGCTTTCTTT
CASSLAGTATEAFF
>TRBJ1-3|TRBV9|TRBD1|-
TGTGCCAGCAGCTTAGGGACAGGGGCTGGAAACACCATATATTTT
CASSLGTGAGNTIYF
>TRBJ2-7|TRBV19|TRBD1|-
TGTGCCAGTAGTATAGGCCCCGGACAGGCCTACGAGCAGTACTTC
CASSIGPGQAYEQYF
>TRBJ2-2|TRBV7-9|TRBD2|-
TGTGCCAGCAGCTTGCTAGCGGACACCGGGGAGCTGTTTTTT
CASSLLADTGELFF
>TRBJ2-7|TRBV5-4|TRBD1|-
TGTGCCAGCAGCTTGGGGGTGGGACAGGGGTCCTACCAGCAGTACTTC
CASSLGVGQGSYQQYF
>TRBJ1-5|TRBV6-5|TRBD1|few
TGTGCCAGCAGTTACTCTAACAGGGGTTATGAGCCCCAGCATTTT
CASSYSNRGYEPQHF
>TRBJ1-2|TRBV7-2|-|few
TGTGCCAGCAGCTTAGCCAGTAACTATGGCTACACCTTC
CASSLASNYGYTF
>TRBJ1-2|TRBV7-2|TRBD1|-
TGTGCCAGCAGCGCCGGACAGGGAGAGGCGTATGGCTACACCTTC
CASSAGQGEAYGYTF
>TRBJ1-2|TRBV20-1|-|-
TGCAGTGCCAGGGCGGCAGGGGGCTACACCTTC
CSARAAGGYTF
>TRBJ2-7|TRBV6-5|-|-
TGTGCCAGCAGTCTGGGGCACAGGGAGGGTTACGAGCAGTACTTC
CASSLGHREGYEQYF
>TRBJ2-1|TRBV28|TRBD2|-
TGTGCCAGCAGGACTAGCGGGACCCTCAATGAGCAGTTCTTC
CASRTSGTLNEQFF
>TRBJ1-4|TRBV18|-|-
TGTGCCAGCTCACCAGCTCGTGAGGAAAAACTGTTTTTT
CASSPAREEKLFF
>TRBJ1-1|TRBV2|-|-
TGTGCCAGCAGTGTGCAATTGGTTAGAAACACTGAAGCTTTCTTT
CASSVQLVRNTEAFF
>TRBJ2-7|TRBV6-5|TRBD1|-
TGTGCCAGCAGTTACTCCGGGACAGGGCGGGAGCAGTACTTC
CASSYSGTGREQYF
>TRBJ1-2|TRBV11-2|TRBD1|-
TGTGCCAGCAGCTTAGACCCCACAGGGGGCGGTGGTGGCTACACTTTC
CASSLDPTGGGGGYTF
>TRBJ1-2|TRBV9|TRBD1|-
TGTGCCAGCAGCGCCGCCGGGACAGGGGGAGGCTACACCTTC
CASSAAGTGGGYTF
>TRBJ2-1|TRBV7-8|-|-
TGTGCCAGCAGCTTAGGGCAGGGGATTGAGCAGTTCTTC
CASSLGQGIEQFF
>TRBJ1-1|TRBV11-3|-|-
TGTGCCAGCAGCTTAAAGGACGGGGCTGAAGCTTTCTTT
CASSLKDGAEAFF
>TRBJ2-7|TRBV7-2|TRBD2|-
TGTGCCAGCAGCTCCGGGAGGGGCCTCGAGCAGTACTTC
CASSSGRGLEQYF
>TRBJ1-6|TRBV30|-|few
TGTGCCTGGAGGGGAGAGAGCAGCTCCTATAATTCACCCCTCCACTTT
CAWRGESSSYNSPLHF
>TRBJ1-3|TRBV9|TRBD1|-
TGTGCCAGCTCCGACACAGGGGATGGAAACACCATATATTTT
CASSDTGDGNTIYF
>TRBJ2-7|TRBV5-1|-|-
TGCGCCAGCAGCTTACAGGGCGGTGGCTACGAGCAGTACTTC
CASSLQGGGYEQYF
>TRBJ2-2|TRBV19|-|-
TGTGCCAGTAGCCCGTACAGGGGGCGCATAGCGGGACTCACCGGGGAGCTGTTTTTT
CASSPYRGRIAGLTGELFF
>TRBJ2-5|TRBV5-1|TRBD1|-
TGCGCCAGCAGCTTGGGGACAGGGGTACAAGAGACCCAGTACTTC
CASSLGTGVQETQYF
>TRBJ1-2|TRBV5-6|TRBD1|-
TGTGCCAGCAGCTTGGGGGACAGGAACTATGGCTACACCTTC
CASSLGDRNYGYTF
>TRBJ2-3|TRBV28|TRBD2|once
TGTGCCAGCAGTTTAGGGACTAGCGGGAGAGGAACAGATACGCAGTATTTT
CASSLGTSGRGTDTQYF
>TRBJ1-1|TRBV20-1|-|-
TGCAGTCCCCGGGGTGGCGCTGAAGCTTTCTTT
CSPRGGAEAFF